Below are 8 T cell receptor beta chains sequenced from a single sample in a study of T cells in Graves' hyperthyroidism and ophthalmopathy. The CDR3 regions of TCR beta were amplified from RNA transcripts. The HTBI primer set served for first-round RT-PCR of the TCR CDR3. TCRdb ran MiXCR on the multiplex PCR reads and lists one entry per CDR3 protein. Of roughly 710,000 distinct CDR3 sequences detected, approximately 36% appear once; the ten largest clones hold 30% to 40%. The sequenced material came from blood. The receptors come from a woman aged 40 to 50 with Graves' hyperthyroidism.

The sample holds many counts of this clonotype. This rearrangement joins TRBV6-5 to TRBJ1-2; D might be TRBD1 (6 bases). Trimming took off 5 bases at V and 6 bases at J, with 13 bases between the two ends. CDR3 size: 13 residues. Germline V gene lookup returns CDR1 MNHEY and CDR2 SVGAGI. The CDR3 loop reads CASSARDTDGYTF. The CDR3 DNA follows: TGTGCCAGCAGTGCCCGGGACACAGATGGCTACACCTTC.

The chain carries TRBV5-4 and TRBJ2-5, with D possibly matching TRBD1 (5 bases). Trimming stripped 6 bases from V and 4 bases from J, with 19 bases between. Germline values: CDR1 SGHNT, CDR2 YYREEE (reference sequence). The CDR3 is 15 amino acids. This CDR3 reads CASTYQGAAGETQYF. The CDR3 nucleotides read TGTGCCAGCACCTATCAAGGGGCCGCAGGAGAGACCCAGTACTTC.

This chain links TRBV2 with TRBJ1-5, with D possibly being TRBD1 (6 bases). The V end lost 8 bases, the J end lost 4 bases, and 18 bases lay between the germline ends. Germline CDR1 and CDR2: SNHLY and FYNNEI. This CDR3 has 15 amino acids. This chain's CDR3 is CASSPRQVTNQPQHF. DNA of the CDR3: TGTGCCAGCTCACCAAGACAGGTAACGAATCAGCCCCAGCATTTT. The entire variable domain, with the rest obtained from reference TRBV2 and TRBJ1-5, is as follows: EPEVTQTPSHQVTQMGQEVILRCVPISNHLYFYWYRQILGQKVEFLVSFYNNEISEKSEIFDDQFSVERPDGSNFTLKIRSTKLEDSAMYFCASSPRQVTNQPQHFGDGTRLSIL.

The genes are TRBV2 and TRBJ1-6, with D tentatively TRBD1 (5 bases). Looked up from germline, CDR1 is SNHLY and CDR2 is FYNNEI. This CDR3 is built from 12 residues. V dropped 3 bases and J dropped 12 bases, with 9 bases sitting between them. The CDR3 nucleotides are TGTGCCAGCAGTGAGGCTGGGGGACCCCTCCACTTT. As protein: CASSEAGGPLHF.

The chain has TRBV2 and TRBJ2-7; tentatively, D is TRBD1 or TRBD2 (5 bases each). V lost 7 bases and J 11 bases, leaving 21 bases between the germline ends. The germline V gene encodes CDR1 SNHLY and CDR2 FYNNEI. The CDR3 is made up of 13 amino acids. CDR3: CASIGDGLYDKYF. CDR3 nucleotides: TGTGCCAGCATAGGGGACGGCCTCTACGATAAGTACTTC.

Many counts were recorded for this clonotype. V usage is TRBV12-3 or TRBV12-4 and J usage is TRBJ1-6, with 8 bases aligning to TRBD1. The V and J ends lost 3 bases and 6 bases, in that order; junction bases with no gene match: 1. This CDR3 is 14 amino acids long. DNA of the CDR3: TGTGCCAGCAGTTTTCAGGGGGCTAATTCACCCCTCCACTTT. It specifies CASSFQGANSPLHF.

This clonotype has ten or more counts. This chain joins TRBV15 and TRBJ1-5; TRBD1 aligns across 12 bases. Losses at the gene ends were 2 bases for V and 2 bases for J; bases not matched to a gene: 13. From germline, CDR1 is LNHNV and CDR2 YYDKDF (reference sequence). The CDR3 extends over 20 amino acids. CDR3 coding DNA: TGTGCCACCAGCAGAACCTTAACGGGACAGGGGGCGGTTGGCAATCAGCCCCAGCATTTT. This gives the protein CATSRTLTGQGAVGNQPQHF.

The chain uses TRBV7-8 and TRBJ2-6; tentative D call: TRBD1 (5 bases). The CDR3 has 14 amino acids. From germline, CDR1 is SGHVS and CDR2 FQNEAQ. Trimming cost V 1 base and J 16 bases, with 17 bases left between them. The CDR3 protein is CASSLEGRGRALTF. The CDR3 DNA follows: TGTGCCAGCAGCTTAGAGGGTAGGGGCCGCGCACTGACTTTC.